This T cell receptor (beta chain) was recorded in a study of vaccination and CD4 T cells after COVID-19. In the study overall: Sampling post-COVID took place a median 101 days after diagnosis (range 35 to 161). As control conditions, cultures were given either a CEFX pool serving as positive control, an HIV-1 Nef pool, or no peptide at all.

Sequencing of DNA taken from cultured CD4+ T cells relied on the Oncomine TCR Beta short-read assay. Investigators obtained genomic DNA by extraction from cultured CD4+ T cells. TCRdb re-called the PCR reads through MiXCR, storing one row per CDR3 protein. Of some 8,200 distinct CDR3 sequences listed, 50% to 70% were seen once; the top ten hold 18%. Germline loops: CDR1 MNHEY, CDR2 SVGAGI. V dropped 1 base and J dropped 1 base, with 7 bases sitting between them. The CDR3 loop spans 14 amino acids. Treatment noted: roughly ten-day PBMC culture with coronavirus spike peptide pools or control peptides (ViraFEST assay). Study-level points and caveats: Spike mono-reactivity was found in 304 of 307 vaccine-specific clones from convalescent patients.

Turning to this clonotype: Its specificity is not known.

This sequence originates from a human donor who had recovered from COVID-19. The sequencing input was CD4+ T cells from blood, cultured in vitro. The gene calls are TRBV6-5 and TRBJ1-1; D perhaps matches TRBD1 (5 bases). As DNA, the CDR3 is TGTGCCAGCAGTTACTGGGACCGGAACACTGAAGCTTTCTTT. Its translation: CASSYWDRNTEAFF.